These 11 T cell receptor beta chains were all obtained from the same sample, sequenced in a study of regulatory T cells in long-lasting Graves disease. Time point of the sample: newly diagnosed GD, antithyroid drugs for less than 3 months. Extracted PBMC RNA gave rise to the TCR library. In building TCR beta libraries, iRepertoire HTBI primers were used together with Arm-PCR of CDR3 regions. TCRdb fed the multiplex PCR reads into MiXCR, producing one record per CDR3 protein. The data hold 420,000 or so distinct CDR3 sequences, with about 16% observed a single time. The same specimen was also included in a second study, on T cells in Graves' hyperthyroidism and ophthalmopathy.

Source: peripheral blood mononuclear cells (PBMCs), taken at new diagnosis, from a patient treated with antithyroid drugs. The receptors derive from a woman aged 18-29 years with Graves disease.

At least ten counts were recorded for this clonotype. V is TRBV7-6 and J is TRBJ2-7; TRBD1 agrees at 9 bases. Germline lookup yields CDR1 SGHVS and CDR2 FNYEAQ. CDR3 length: 16 residues. V was clipped by 1 base and J by 3 bases; unmatched bases: 7. The CDR3 here is CASSLGVPGQGYEQYF. CDR3 nucleotides: TGTGCCAGCAGCTTAGGAGTGCCGGGACAGGGCTACGAGCAGTACTTC.

V and J are TRBV7-3 and TRBJ2-1; unclear D gene. With the DNA end fitting TRBJ2-5 better, the J assignment may be wrong. The CDR3 runs 13 residues. Germline CDR1 and CDR2: SGHTA and FQGTGA. CDR3 sequence (DNA): TGTGCCAGCAGCTTAACGCGATTAGAGACCCAGTACTTC. This encodes CASSLTRLETQYF.

This clonotype was found a few times. At one boundary the junction diverges from the germline segment, which might be a read error. V gene TRBV12-3 or TRBV12-4 combines with J gene TRBJ2-2; 8 positions match TRBD2. CDR3 length: 14 residues. DNA of the CDR3: TGTGCCAGCATTAAAGCGGGAGTAATCGGGGAGCTGGTTTTT. Translated, it gives CASIKAGVIGELVF.

The rearrangement joins TRBV5-4 to TRBJ1-1; 11 nucleotides agree with TRBD1. CDR1 and CDR2 from the germline V gene are SGHNT and YYREEE (reference sequence). CDR3 length: 14 residues. Unmatched junction bases numbered 4, after V lost 4 bases and J lost 5 bases. The CDR3 loop is CASSGGTGGTEAFF. The CDR3, as DNA: TGTGCCAGCAGCGGAGGGACAGGGGGTACTGAAGCTTTCTTT.

This clonotype was observed at least ten times. The chain carries TRBV15 and TRBJ2-5; maybe TRBD1 (5 bases). This CDR3 spans 14 amino acids. Germline CDR1 and CDR2: LNHNV and YYDKDF (reference sequence). Trimming took 4 bases from V and 2 from J, leaving 11 bases between them. The CDR3 bases are TGTGCCACCAGCACCTCCGGACAACAAGAGACCCAGTACTTC. Its protein product is CATSTSGQQETQYF. The full variable domain, rest sourced from reference TRBV15 and TRBJ2-5, is DAMVIQNPRYQVTQFGKPVTLSCSQTLNHNVMYWYQQKSSQAPKLLFHYYDKDFNNEADTPDNFQSRRPNTSFCFLDIRSPGLGDTAMYLCATSTSGQQETQYFGPGTRLLVL.

Details on this clonotype: The junction departs from the called germline gene at one end, perhaps through a read error. The rearrangement uses TRBV18 and TRBJ1-3; 7 bases align to TRBD1. The CDR3 contains 17 residues. Germline CDR1 is KGHSH and CDR2 is LQKENI. Here the CDR3 reads CASSLRTGTTSGNTIYF. DNA of the CDR3: TGTGCCAGCTCACTAAGGACAGGTACTACCTCTGGAAACACTATATATTTT.

The genes are TRBV20-1 and TRBJ2-5; possibly TRBD2 for D (6 bases). The CDR3 is 12 amino acids. Germline loops: CDR1 DFQATT, CDR2 SNEGSKA (reference sequence). The V end lost 6 bases, the J end lost 4 bases, and 12 bases lay between the germline ends. The CDR3: CSAPWGGETQYF. The CDR3 nucleotides read TGCAGTGCGCCTTGGGGAGGAGAGACCCAGTACTTC.

The V call is TRBV7-6, the J call TRBJ2-6; weak D call: TRBD1 (5 bases). Between the trimmed V and J ends, which lost 5 bases and 4 bases, there was a span of 24 bases. The CDR3 is 19 residues long. CDR1 is SGHVS, CDR2 FNYEAQ, per germline. CDR3 in amino acids: CASSATTAPLGSGANVLTF. The CDR3 nucleotides are TGTGCCAGCAGCGCAACGACAGCCCCCCTCGGATCCGGGGCCAACGTCCTGACTTTC. Looking up the rest from reference TRBV7-6 and TRBJ2-6 gives the full variable domain: GAGVSQSPRYKVTKRGQDVALRCDPISGHVSLYWYRQALGQGPEFLTYFNYEAQQDKSGLPNDRFSAERPEGSISTLTIQRTEQRDSAMYRCASSATTAPLGSGANVLTFGAGSRLTVL.

This clonotype was seen a handful of times. The V and J genes are TRBV27 and TRBJ2-2; a possible D gene is TRBD2 (5 bases). Trimming removed 3 bases at V and 0 bases at J, with 8 bases between. CDR3 length: 15 residues. The germline V gene encodes CDR1 MNHEY and CDR2 SMNVEV (reference sequence). The CDR3 DNA reads as TGTGCCAGCAGTTTTGGGGAGTCGAACACCGGGGAGCTGTTTTTT. The encoded protein is CASSFGESNTGELFF.

The V and J genes are TRBV30 and TRBJ1-1; the match to TRBD1 covers 7 bases. This CDR3 comprises 11 residues. Germline CDR1 and CDR2: GTSNPN and SVGIG (reference sequence). After removal of 1 base from V and 8 bases from J, the junction contained 1 base not matched to a gene. The CDR3 region has the DNA TGTGCCTGGAGTGCGACAGGGGAAGCTTTCTTT. Translated: CAWSATGEAFF.

This clonotype showed up many times. DNA for the CDR3: TGTGCCAGCAGCTTAGGACGGACCTCCTACGAGCAGTACTTC. Translation gives CASSLGRTSYEQYF. The chain couples TRBV11-1 to TRBJ2-7; D is unclear. Germline V gene lookup returns CDR1 SGHAT and CDR2 FQDESV (reference sequence). Trimming cost V 1 base and J 0 bases, with 7 bases left between them. This CDR3 spans 14 amino acids.